These 3 T cell receptor beta chains were all obtained from the same sample, sequenced in a study of Ad26.COV2.S vaccination and SARS-CoV-2 variants (dated by TCRdb to the early 2020s). Library generation was performed with the immunoSEQ multiplex PCR assay. The clones in this table, taken by TCRdb from immuneACCESS, are in-frame only. Not every clone is retained; where verified, under half of the shortfall comes from an unresolved V gene, and the cause of the rest is unknown. This sample has around 100,000 clones in its table, and around 80% of those were observed once. The top ten clones comprise roughly 17% of the sample. The time point label, read with the paper, signifies: individuals recovered from natural SARS-CoV-2 infection. Sequencing was performed on peripheral blood, taken after recovery from COVID-19. The origin of the receptors is a human donor who had recovered from COVID-19.

The chain joins TRBV6-5 to TRBJ2-5, with no clear D. Germline V lookup: CDR1 MNHEY, CDR2 SVGAGI. The CDR3 consists of 14 residues. The germline V and J ends were trimmed by 5 bases and 5 bases, with 15 bases remaining between them. The chain's CDR3 is CASSPGRARETQYF. CDR3 DNA: TGTGCCAGCAGTCCCGGACGGGCAAGGGAGACCCAGTACTTC.

This rearrangement joins TRBV24-1 to TRBJ2-2; TRBD2 matches at 9 bases. V lost 4 bases to trimming and J lost 3 bases; unmatched junction nucleotides: 8. The CDR3 is 17 amino acids. Germline lookup yields CDR1 KGHDR and CDR2 SFDVKD. This chain's CDR3 is CATSDPAGGRYTGELFF. DNA of the CDR3: TGTGCCACCAGTGACCCCGCGGGAGGGAGGTACACCGGGGAGCTGTTTTTT.

V and J are TRBV2 and TRBJ1-2; 9 bases are shared with TRBD1. CDR1 and CDR2 (germline): SNHLY, FYNNEI. The trim removed 6 bases at V and 4 bases at J, leaving 6 bases unmatched. The CDR3 extends over 14 amino acids. Here the CDR3 DNA reads TGTGCCAGCAGCGGGGACAGGGAAAGCTATGGCTACACCTTC. Amino acid sequence: CASSGDRESYGYTF.